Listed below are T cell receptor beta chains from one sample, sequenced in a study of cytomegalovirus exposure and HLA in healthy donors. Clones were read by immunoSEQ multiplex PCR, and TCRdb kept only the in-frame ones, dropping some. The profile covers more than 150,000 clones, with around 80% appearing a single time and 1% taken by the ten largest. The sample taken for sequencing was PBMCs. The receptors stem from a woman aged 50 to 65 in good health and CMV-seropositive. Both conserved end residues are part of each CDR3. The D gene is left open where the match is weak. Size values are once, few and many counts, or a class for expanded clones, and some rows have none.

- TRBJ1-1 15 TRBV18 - CASSPRTVEGREAFF TGTGCCAGCTCACCCCGGACAGTCGAGGGTCGTGAAGCTTTCTTT
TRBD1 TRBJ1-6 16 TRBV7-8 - CASTQRPTGNNSPLHF TGTGCCAGCACCCAAAGACCGACAGGGAATAATTCACCCCTCCACTTT
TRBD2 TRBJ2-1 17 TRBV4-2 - CASSTRLAGDIYNEQFF TGTGCCAGCAGCACTCGACTAGCGGGGGACATATACAATGAGCAGTTCTTC
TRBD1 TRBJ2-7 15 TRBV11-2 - CASSPVKGASYEQYF TGTGCCAGCAGCCCAGTGAAGGGGGCCTCCTACGAGCAGTACTTC
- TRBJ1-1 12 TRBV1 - CTSSRRNTEAFF TGCACCAGCAGCCGTAGGAACACTGAAGCTTTCTTT
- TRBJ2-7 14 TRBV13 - CASSFIQEPYEQYF TGTGCCAGCAGCTTCATACAGGAACCCTACGAGCAGTACTTC
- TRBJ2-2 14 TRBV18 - CASTPTRNTGELFF TGTGCCAGCACCCCGACTAGAAACACCGGGGAGCTGTTTTTT
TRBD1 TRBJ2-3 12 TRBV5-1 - CASSLEGATQYF TGCGCCAGCAGCTTGGAGGGGGCTACGCAGTATTTT
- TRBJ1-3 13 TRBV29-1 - CSVVQGPGNTIYF TGCAGCGTTGTACAGGGACCTGGAAACACCATATATTTT
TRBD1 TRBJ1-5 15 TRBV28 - CASSFGQGLYQPQHF TGTGCCAGCAGTTTTGGACAGGGGCTCTATCAGCCCCAGCATTTT
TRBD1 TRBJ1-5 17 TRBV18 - CASSQGTGLHSNQPQHF TGTGCCAGCTCCCAAGGGACAGGCCTCCATAGCAATCAGCCCCAGCATTTT
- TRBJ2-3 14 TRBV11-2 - CASSLQASTDTQYF TGTGCCAGCAGCTTACAGGCTAGCACAGATACGCAGTATTTT
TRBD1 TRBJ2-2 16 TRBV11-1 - CASSLAGQGLAGELFF TGTGCCAGCAGCTTAGCGGGACAGGGGTTGGCCGGGGAGCTGTTTTTT
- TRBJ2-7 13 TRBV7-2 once CASSSAVSYEQYF TGTGCCAGCAGCTCGGCGGTATCCTACGAGCAGTACTTC
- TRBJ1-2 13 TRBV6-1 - CASSDRGAGGYTF TGTGCCAGCAGTGACCGGGGGGCCGGCGGCTACACCTTC
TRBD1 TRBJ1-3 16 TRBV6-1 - CASSEKGQGPGNTIYF TGTGCCAGCAGTGAGAAGGGACAGGGGCCTGGAAACACCATATATTTT